What follows describes a single TCR beta chain. This clonotype occurred many times. What antigen it recognizes has not been identified. Base qualities are not recorded, but no much larger clone differs from it by a single base. This sample was included in a study of early T cells in non-severe SARS-CoV-2 infection (dated by TCRdb to about 2021). In the study overall: Because TCR sequencing relied on bulk RNA taken from unsorted whole blood, pairing of alpha and beta chains was not possible.

Study-wide findings and limitations: VDJdb matching was skewed toward anti-spike CD8 responses and likely underestimated virus-specific expansions, missing private and CD4 specificities.

The germline V gene sets CDR1 to KGHSH and CDR2 to LQKENI. V and J are trimmed by 3 bases and 9 bases, and the gene matches miss 10 bases of the junction. The CDR3 runs 14 amino acids, cysteine and phenylalanine included. Only the CDR3 region is kept as DNA, spanning 42 bases read in frame from base 1. The study was a case-control design nested within a healthcare worker cohort in London, UK, with weekly nasopharyngeal swab PCR tests and blood sampling. Healthcare workers were recruited during the week of the UK lockdown, between 23 and 31 March 2020, and followed weekly for up to 16 weeks. The method was 5' RACE. The sample was run on a NextSeq 500. In the TCR library protocol, unique molecular identifiers were attached to individual cDNA molecules to correct for PCR bias and sequencing error. TCR alpha and beta chains were both sequenced, and the abundances of alpha and beta sequences in each sample were closely correlated with each other. As for the authors' bioinformatics: V gene, J gene and CDR3 annotation of TCR sequences was performed with Decombinator V4. Expanded TCRs were defined as changing significantly between any two time points under a Poisson model with p below 0.0001. Abundances of TCRs were expressed as counts per million after normalisation to the total number of TCRs sequenced in each sample. TRAV1-2 paired with TRAJ12, TRAJ20 or TRAJ33 defined MAIT TCRs, while TRAV10 paired with TRAJ18 defined iNKT TCRs. VDJdb, accessed 1 November 2021, was searched for CMV, EBV and SARS-CoV-2 annotated TCRs, excluding TCRs annotated for multiple antigens. Using fastp at Q25 and MiXCR, TCRdb reprocessed the public reads and kept productive beta chains. Rows with a matching CDR3 protein are joined into one entry that keeps the most common DNA and genes. TCRdb assigned the V and J calls; the authors' analysis was not used. This sample comprises about 40,000 distinct CDR3 sequences, roughly 6.2% of them detected only once. Roughly 24% of the sample comes from the top ten.

The V gene is TRBV18 and the J gene is TRBJ2-5, and 7 junction bases match TRBD1. Sequencing was done on a sample of whole blood. This receptor was obtained from an adult who was a healthcare worker with PCR-confirmed SARS-CoV-2 infection or an uninfected control (not recorded which). The DNA sequence is given as TGTGCCAGCTCACCCAACCGGGACAGCGACCCCCAGTACTTC. This yields the protein CASSPNRDSDPQYF.